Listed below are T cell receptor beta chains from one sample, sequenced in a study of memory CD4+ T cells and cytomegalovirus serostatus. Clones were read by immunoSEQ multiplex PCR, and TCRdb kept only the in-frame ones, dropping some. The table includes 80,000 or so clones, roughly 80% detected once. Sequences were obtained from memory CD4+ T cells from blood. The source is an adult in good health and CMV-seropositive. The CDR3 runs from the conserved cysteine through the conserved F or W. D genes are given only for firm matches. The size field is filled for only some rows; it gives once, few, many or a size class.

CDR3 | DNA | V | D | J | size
CASSIRQVNQPQHF | TGTGCCAGTAGTATACGACAGGTCAATCAGCCCCAGCATTTT | TRBV19 | NA | TRBJ1-5 | NA
CASTTPDRPEQFF | TGTGCCAGCACCACCCCGGACAGACCTGAGCAGTTCTTC | TRBV5-4 | NA | TRBJ2-1 | NA
CASSQGDRGGLTEAFF | TGTGCCAGCAGCCAAGGGGACAGGGGTGGCCTGACTGAAGCTTTCTTT | TRBV11-2 | TRBD1 | TRBJ1-1 | medium-sized
CASSEREGRTEAFF | TGTGCCAGCAGTGAGAGGGAGGGTCGAACTGAAGCTTTCTTT | TRBV2 | NA | TRBJ1-1 | NA
CASSQDMPDPNTF | TGCGCCAGCAGCCAAGATATGCCCGACCCAAACACCTTC | TRBV4-1 | NA | TRBJ1-2 | NA
CASRLGGASDTQYF | TGTGCCAGCAGGCTGGGGGGGGCGTCAGATACGCAGTATTTT | TRBV11-3 | NA | TRBJ2-3 | NA
CASSLGASPYNEQFF | TGCGCCAGCAGCTTGGGGGCGTCCCCGTACAATGAGCAGTTCTTC | TRBV5-1 | NA | TRBJ2-1 | NA
CASTQRGEAFF | TGTGCCAGCACCCAACGGGGTGAAGCTTTCTTT | TRBV6-1 | NA | TRBJ1-1 | NA
CASSAEMGLALGEQFF | TGTGCCAGCAGTGCCGAGATGGGACTAGCGCTAGGAGAGCAGTTCTTC | TRBV6-4 | TRBD2 | TRBJ2-1 | once
CASSEEGTGRGTEAFF | TGTGCCAGCAGTGAAGAGGGGACAGGACGGGGCACTGAAGCTTTCTTT | TRBV6-1 | TRBD1 | TRBJ1-1 | NA
CASSPTGGRSGANVLTF | TGCGCCAGCAGCCCCACCGGGGGGCGTTCTGGGGCCAACGTCCTGACTTTC | TRBV4-1 | NA | TRBJ2-6 | NA
CASSQDQAYYGYTF | TGCGCCAGCAGCCAAGATCAGGCTTACTATGGCTACACCTTC | TRBV4-3 | NA | TRBJ1-2 | NA
CASSRLGQGQGDTQYF | TGTGCCAGCAGCCGACTTGGACAGGGGCAGGGAGATACGCAGTATTTT | TRBV7-8 | TRBD1 | TRBJ2-3 | once
CASSVNGEGVAIQYF | TGTGCCAGCAGCGTAAATGGTGAAGGGGTGGCCATTCAGTACTTC | TRBV9 | NA | TRBJ2-4 | NA
CSVGLQGGNGYTF | TGCAGCGTTGGTCTCCAGGGGGGCAATGGCTACACCTTC | TRBV29-1 | TRBD1 | TRBJ1-2 | NA
CASKQGTSNYGYTF | TGTGCCAGCAAACAGGGTACCTCTAACTATGGCTACACCTTC | TRBV2 | NA | TRBJ1-2 | NA
CASSHRPLETQYF | TGTGCCAGCAGTCACCGTCCCTTGGAGACCCAGTACTTC | TRBV27 | NA | TRBJ2-5 | NA
CSGGSPRAFF | TGCAGCGGGGGATCTCCGCGGGCTTTCTTT | TRBV29-1 | NA | TRBJ1-1 | NA
CASSPRDRGVYGYTF | TGTGCCAGCAGCCCAAGGGACAGGGGGGTTTATGGCTACACCTTC | TRBV4-2 | TRBD1 | TRBJ1-2 | NA
CASRGQNMNTEAFF | TGCGCCAGCAGGGGCCAGAACATGAACACTGAAGCTTTCTTT | TRBV5-1 | NA | TRBJ1-1 | NA
CASSLRGKETQYF | TGTGCCAGCAGCTTGCGGGGAAAGGAGACCCAGTACTTC | TRBV5-5 | NA | TRBJ2-5 | NA
CASSLEGETQYF | TGTGCCAGCAGCCTGGAAGGGGAGACCCAGTACTTC | TRBV11-2 | NA | TRBJ2-5 | NA
CASSLGTGYGYTF | TGTGCCAGCAGCTTAGGGACAGGCTATGGCTACACCTTC | TRBV7-8 | TRBD1 | TRBJ1-2 | NA
CASSHWGRDSPLHF | TGTGCCAGCAGCCATTGGGGCCGCGATTCACCCCTCCACTTT | TRBV5-5 | NA | TRBJ1-6 | NA
CASKIPGQPNTEAFF | TGTGCCAGCAAGATTCCGGGACAGCCGAACACTGAAGCTTTCTTT | TRBV6-6 | TRBD1 | TRBJ1-1 | NA
CASSETLGAGLEYSPLHF | TGTGCCAGCAGTGAAACCCTCGGGGCAGGGCTGGAGTATTCACCCCTCCACTTT | TRBV2 | NA | TRBJ1-6 | once
CASSTDPQETQYF | TGTGCCAGCAGTACAGACCCCCAAGAGACCCAGTACTTC | TRBV6-1 | NA | TRBJ2-5 | NA
CASSRGGQGSDEQFF | TGTGCCAGCAGCCGCGGGGGACAGGGATCGGATGAGCAGTTCTTC | TRBV7-2 | TRBD1 | TRBJ2-1 | NA
CASRIQGNQPQHF | TGTGCCAGCAGAATACAGGGAAATCAGCCCCAGCATTTT | TRBV28 | NA | TRBJ1-5 | NA
CASSERGVNSPLHF | TGTGCCAGCAGTGAGCGGGGGGTGAATTCACCCCTCCACTTT | TRBV2 | NA | TRBJ1-6 | NA
CASRGGYLGYTF | TGTGCCAGCAGAGGGGGCTATCTGGGCTACACCTTC | TRBV28 | TRBD1 | TRBJ1-2 | NA
CASQRASVRLEQYF | TGTGCCAGCCAGCGAGCGAGTGTACGGCTCGAGCAGTACTTC | TRBV28 | NA | TRBJ2-7 | NA
CASRGPLYEQYF | TGTGCCAGCAGGGGCCCCCTCTACGAGCAGTACTTC | TRBV27 | NA | TRBJ2-7 | once
CASSVTPGANVLTF | TGTGCCAGCAGCGTCACCCCTGGGGCCAACGTCCTGACTTTC | TRBV9 | NA | TRBJ2-6 | NA
CASSRPDRGPGYTF | TGTGCCAGCAGTCGACCAGACAGGGGGCCTGGCTACACCTTC | TRBV5-6 | TRBD1 | TRBJ1-2 | NA
CASSPNRPHNYGYTF | TGTGCCAGCAGTCCAAACAGGCCTCATAACTATGGCTACACCTTC | TRBV4-2 | NA | TRBJ1-2 | NA
CASSLLSRDYNEQFF | TGTGCCAGCAGCTTACTCAGCAGAGACTACAATGAGCAGTTCTTC | TRBV7-2 | NA | TRBJ2-1 | NA
CASSREFGGEGNQPQHF | TGTGCCAGCAGCCGAGAATTCGGCGGCGAGGGCAATCAGCCCCAGCATTTT | TRBV5-8 | NA | TRBJ1-5 | NA
CASRGIGNQPQHF | TGTGCCTCCCGGGGGATTGGCAATCAGCCCCAGCATTTT | TRBV6-5 | NA | TRBJ1-5 | NA
CATTSGRARGAGELFF | TGTGCCACCACTAGCGGGAGGGCCCGCGGTGCCGGGGAGCTGTTTTTT | TRBV19 | TRBD2 | TRBJ2-2 | NA
CASSRQGRPWGTEAFF | TGTGCCAGCAGCAGACAGGGGAGGCCTTGGGGCACTGAAGCTTTCTTT | TRBV21-1 | NA | TRBJ1-1 | NA
CASSYRRGGSTGELFF | TGCGCCAGCAGCTACCGGAGGGGCGGGAGCACCGGGGAGCTGTTTTTT | TRBV5-1 | TRBD2 | TRBJ2-2 | NA
CASSSGGGITEAFF | TGCGCCAGCAGCTCAGGAGGGGGAATTACTGAAGCTTTCTTT | TRBV5-1 | NA | TRBJ1-1 | few
CASSYLTRSYEQYF | TGTGCCAGCAGTTACCTGACGCGGTCCTACGAGCAGTACTTC | TRBV6-5 | NA | TRBJ2-7 | NA
CASSYNIIYEQYF | TGTGCCAGCAGCTACAATATCATCTACGAGCAGTACTTC | TRBV7-2 | NA | TRBJ2-7 | NA
CASSIRGGEQYF | TGTGCCAGTAGTATCCGGGGGGGCGAGCAGTACTTC | TRBV19 | TRBD2 | TRBJ2-7 | NA
CASSHVDRVTGELFF | TGTGCCAGCAGCCACGTGGACAGGGTCACCGGGGAGCTGTTTTTT | TRBV4-2 | TRBD1 | TRBJ2-2 | NA
CASGLDNQPQHF | TGTGCTAGTGGTTTGGACAATCAGCCCCAGCATTTT | TRBV12-5 | NA | TRBJ1-5 | NA
CASSLFGGNTGELFF | TGTGCCAGCAGTTTATTCGGGGGGAACACCGGGGAGCTGTTTTTT | TRBV28 | NA | TRBJ2-2 | NA
CASSFAGASYTF | TGTGCCAGCAGTTTCGCGGGGGCTAGCTACACCTTC | TRBV27 | NA | TRBJ1-2 | NA
CASSLFGNRDAGELFF | TGTGCCAGCAGCTTATTCGGGAACAGGGACGCCGGGGAGCTGTTTTTT | TRBV7-2 | NA | TRBJ2-2 | NA
CSVVGRATEAFF | TGCAGCGTTGTAGGGAGAGCCACTGAAGCTTTCTTT | TRBV29-1 | NA | TRBJ1-1 | NA
CASRDSRQETQYF | TGTGCCAGTCGCGACAGCCGCCAAGAGACCCAGTACTTC | TRBV19 | NA | TRBJ2-5 | once
CASSLDGVNTEAFF | TGCGCCAGCAGCTTGGATGGGGTGAACACTGAAGCTTTCTTT | TRBV5-1 | NA | TRBJ1-1 | NA
CASSEMGTGTYEQYF | TGTGCCAGCAGTGAAATGGGGACAGGGACCTACGAGCAGTACTTC | TRBV6-1 | TRBD1 | TRBJ2-7 | once
CASSQFSGGTDTQYF | TGTGCCAGCAGTCAATTTAGCGGGGGCACAGATACGCAGTATTTT | TRBV7-9 | TRBD2 | TRBJ2-3 | NA
CASSIRQGSGETQYF | TGTGCCAGCAGCATACGACAGGGGTCGGGCGAGACCCAGTACTTC | TRBV7-9 | TRBD1 | TRBJ2-5 | NA
CASSKQRTTSGNTIYF | TGTGCCAGTAGTAAACAGAGAACGACCTCTGGAAACACCATATATTTT | TRBV19 | NA | TRBJ1-3 | NA